The clone carrying this TCR beta chain was recorded many times. The antigen remains undetermined. The data originate from a study of CD8+CD57+ T cells in acquired aplastic anemia. About the study: Sorted CD4+ and CD8+ cells yielded DNA averaging around 3.2 ug. Findings and limits, study-wide: Patients had approximately 29 CD8+ CDR3 sequences in common with controls (the shared set).

The study profiled TCR beta VDJ and CDR3 using genomic DNA as template. TCRdb recomputed calls from the reads with MiXCR, one row per CDR3 protein. This repertoire shows about 110,000 distinct CDR3 sequences, around 53% found once; its top ten account for around a third. The CDR3 runs 14 residues. Germline V gene sequence: CDR1 DFQATT, CDR2 SNEGSKA (reference sequence). Trimming removed 3 bases from V and 4 bases from J, with 15 bases in between. This receptor was taken from a human donor in good health, serving as a control. The specimen sequenced was sorted CD4+, CD8+, or CD8+CD57+ T cells (not recorded which) from PBMCs. The chain couples TRBV20-1 to TRBJ2-5; unclear D gene. CDR3 protein: CSASGRPNLETQYF. DNA of the CDR3: TGCAGTGCTAGCGGGCGTCCCAATCTAGAGACCCAGTACTTC.